Many counts were recorded for the clone carrying this T cell receptor beta chain. The data were obtained in a study of regulatory T cells in long-lasting Graves disease. Described time point: newly diagnosed GD, antithyroid drugs for less than 3 months. PBMCs were the source of the RNA used for TCR sequencing. The germline CDR1 and CDR2 sequences are MDHEN and SYDVKM. J was trimmed by 3 bases and V by 4 bases; bases with no gene match: 8. The CDR3 totals 15 residues. Libraries of TCR beta came from iRepertoire HTBI primers plus Arm-PCR of CDR3 regions. MiXCR, applied by TCRdb to the multiplex PCR reads, yields one record per CDR3 protein. The repertoire consists of about 330,000 distinct CDR3 sequences, with roughly 15% occurring once and the leading ten covering just over 20%. These same records also appear under a second study, on T cells in Graves' hyperthyroidism and ophthalmopathy.

The sample was peripheral blood mononuclear cells (PBMCs), taken at new diagnosis, from a patient treated with antithyroid drugs. The chain carries TRBV28 and TRBJ2-7, with TRBD1 matching 8 bases. This TCR was recovered from a woman younger than 35 with Graves disease. CDR3 sequence (DNA): TGTGCCAGCAGTTCGCCGGGACAGGCCCACTACGAGCAGTACTTC. Translating gives CASSSPGQAHYEQYF.